Listed here is a single T cell receptor beta chain. Antigen specificity is unknown. PCR used 60 Vbeta primers and 13 Jbeta primers. This table comes from immunoSEQ multiplex PCR, and its TCRdb copy is limited to in-frame clones, with some not included. Among 200,000 to 250,000 clones listed, around four fifths were seen once. This specimen comes from a study of cytomegalovirus exposure and HLA in healthy donors. Study background: Researchers previously reported finding about 110 million unique TCR beta sequences from 170 million or so T cells.

Study-wide points: Confirmation in vitro established that three CMV-associated chains were specific for CMV antigens. Researchers catalogued about 160 TCR beta chains as cytomegalovirus-associated. Across HLA loci, a later analysis found differing TCR association rates, with DRB1 most and HLA-C fewest.

The V and J ends lost 4 bases and 2 bases respectively, with 9 bases between them. Germline V gives CDR1 SGHDN, CDR2 FVKESK. This CDR3 comprises 13 residues. This sequence joins TRBV14 and TRBJ2-7; D is undetermined. This clonotype was sampled from a woman aged 60 to 75 in good health and CMV-seropositive. The sequenced material came from PBMCs. CDR3 loop: CASSLYGAYEQYF. In DNA form, the CDR3 reads TGTGCCAGCAGCCTCTACGGAGCCTACGAGCAGTACTTC.